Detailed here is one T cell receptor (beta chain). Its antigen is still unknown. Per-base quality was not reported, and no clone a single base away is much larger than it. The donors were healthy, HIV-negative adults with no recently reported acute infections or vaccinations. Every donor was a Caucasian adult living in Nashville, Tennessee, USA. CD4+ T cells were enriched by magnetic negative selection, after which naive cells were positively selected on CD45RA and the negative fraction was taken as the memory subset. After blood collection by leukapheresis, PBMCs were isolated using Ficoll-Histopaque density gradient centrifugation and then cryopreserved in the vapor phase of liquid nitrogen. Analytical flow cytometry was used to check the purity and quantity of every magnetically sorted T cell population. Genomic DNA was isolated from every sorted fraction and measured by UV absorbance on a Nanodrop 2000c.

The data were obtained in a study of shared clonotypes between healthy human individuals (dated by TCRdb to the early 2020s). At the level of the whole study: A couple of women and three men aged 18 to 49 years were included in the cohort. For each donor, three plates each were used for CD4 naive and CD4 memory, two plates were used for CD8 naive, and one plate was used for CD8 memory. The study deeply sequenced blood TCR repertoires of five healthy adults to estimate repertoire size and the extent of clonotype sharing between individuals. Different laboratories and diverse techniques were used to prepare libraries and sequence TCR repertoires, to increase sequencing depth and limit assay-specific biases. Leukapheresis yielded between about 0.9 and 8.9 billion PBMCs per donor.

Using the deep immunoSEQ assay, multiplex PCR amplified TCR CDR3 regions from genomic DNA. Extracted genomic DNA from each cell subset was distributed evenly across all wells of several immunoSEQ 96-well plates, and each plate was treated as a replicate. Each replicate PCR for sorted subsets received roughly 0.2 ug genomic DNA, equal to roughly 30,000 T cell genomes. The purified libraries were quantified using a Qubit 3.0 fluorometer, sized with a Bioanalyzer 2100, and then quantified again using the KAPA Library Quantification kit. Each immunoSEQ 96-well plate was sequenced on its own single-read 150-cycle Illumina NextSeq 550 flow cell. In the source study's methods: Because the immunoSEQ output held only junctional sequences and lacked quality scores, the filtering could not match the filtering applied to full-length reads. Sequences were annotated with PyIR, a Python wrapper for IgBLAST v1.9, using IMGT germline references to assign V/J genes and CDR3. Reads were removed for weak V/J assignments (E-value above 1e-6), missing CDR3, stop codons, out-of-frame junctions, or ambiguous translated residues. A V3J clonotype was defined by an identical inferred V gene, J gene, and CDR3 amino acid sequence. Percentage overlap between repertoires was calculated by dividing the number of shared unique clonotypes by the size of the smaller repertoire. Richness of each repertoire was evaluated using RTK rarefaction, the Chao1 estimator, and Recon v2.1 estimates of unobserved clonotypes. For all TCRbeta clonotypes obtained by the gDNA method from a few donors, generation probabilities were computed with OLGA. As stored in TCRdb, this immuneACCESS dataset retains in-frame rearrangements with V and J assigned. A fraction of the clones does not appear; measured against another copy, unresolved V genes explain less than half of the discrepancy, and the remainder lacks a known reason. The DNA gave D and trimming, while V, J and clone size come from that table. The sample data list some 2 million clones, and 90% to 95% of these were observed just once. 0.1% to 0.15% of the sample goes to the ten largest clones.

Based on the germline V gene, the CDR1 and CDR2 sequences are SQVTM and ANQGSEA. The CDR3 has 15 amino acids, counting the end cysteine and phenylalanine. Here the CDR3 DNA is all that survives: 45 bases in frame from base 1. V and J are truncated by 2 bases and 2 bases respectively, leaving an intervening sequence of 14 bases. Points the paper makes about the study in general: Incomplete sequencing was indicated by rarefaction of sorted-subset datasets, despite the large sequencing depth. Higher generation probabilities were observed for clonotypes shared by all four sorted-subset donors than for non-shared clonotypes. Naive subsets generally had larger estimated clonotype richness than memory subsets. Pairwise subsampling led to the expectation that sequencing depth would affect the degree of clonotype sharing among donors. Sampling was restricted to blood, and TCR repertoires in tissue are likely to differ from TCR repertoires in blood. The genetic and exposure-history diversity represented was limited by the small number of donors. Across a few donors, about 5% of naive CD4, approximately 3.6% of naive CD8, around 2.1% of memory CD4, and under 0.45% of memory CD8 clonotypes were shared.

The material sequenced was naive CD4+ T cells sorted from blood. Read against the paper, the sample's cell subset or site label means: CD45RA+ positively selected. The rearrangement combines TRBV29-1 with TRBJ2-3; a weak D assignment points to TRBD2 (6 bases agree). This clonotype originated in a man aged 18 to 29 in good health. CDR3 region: CSVETRGFNTDTQYF. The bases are TGCAGCGTTGAAACCCGGGGGTTTAACACAGATACGCAGTATTTT.